The 12 T cell receptor beta chains given below trace back to one sample, sequenced in a study of T cells in women clearing cervical HPV infection. Assay: immunoSEQ multiplex PCR; the TCRdb copy retains only in-frame clones and omits some. The sample shows roughly 35,000 clones, and 1.6% sits with its ten largest clones. Source material: blood buffy coat. Receptor source: a woman aged 18 to 75 with a cervical HPV16 infection that either progressed to CIN3+ or cleared (not recorded which).

Comment on this clone: The junction does not match germline at one end; this may be a read error. Read coverage stops 3 residues before the CDR3 terminus; the germline J gene supplies the remainder. The chain joins TRBV2 to TRBJ2-1, with TRBD2 matching over 7 bases. There are 16 residues in the CDR3. Germline assignment: CDR1 SNHLY and CDR2 FYNNEI. The CDR3 is CVSRPRLRGNYNEQFF. Incomplete CDR3 DNA: TGTGTCAGCAGACCAAGGCTGCGGGGGAACTACAATGAG.

With regard to this clone: Coverage ceases 3 residues before the CDR3 finishes, and the germline J gene fills in the end. This chain uses TRBV6-1 with TRBJ1-1, with a possible D match to TRBD1 (6 bases). Deletions cut 2 bases from V and 3 bases from J, with 19 bases between. Germline-derived CDR1 and CDR2 are MNHNS and SASEGT. The CDR3 loop spans 17 amino acids. The CDR3 bases that were read are TGTGCCAGCAGTGAATACGGGCAGGGGTTGGGTCACACTGAA. Protein product: CASSEYGQGLGHTE. The full CDR3 reads CASSEYGQGLGHTEAFF.

A remark on this clone: Coverage ceases 3 residues before the CDR3 finishes, and the germline J gene fills in the end. This sequence joins TRBV19 and TRBJ1-2; weak D call: TRBD1 (5 bases). The CDR3 is 16 residues long. The germline CDR1 and CDR2 sequences are LNHDA and SQIVND (reference sequence). The CDR3 loop is CASRESGTGGSFDYTF. The DNA read from the CDR3 is TGTGCCAGCAGGGAATCCGGGACTGGAGGTTCATTTGAC.

About this clone: The CDR3 extends 3 residues past the end of the read, so its final part is completed from the germline J gene. The rearrangement links TRBV7-9 to TRBJ2-4, with 7 bases aligning to TRBD1. Germline V CDR1 and CDR2: SEHNR, FQNEAQ (reference sequence). CDR3 length: 15 residues. The CDR3 spells CASSHMGQLLYGQYF. Partial CDR3 DNA: TGTGCCAGCAGCCATATGGGACAGCTACTCTATGGT.

As concerns this clone: Read data end 3 residues before the CDR3 end; the end is taken from the germline J gene. The V gene is TRBV20-1, the J gene TRBJ1-6; 8 nucleotides match TRBD1. Per germline, CDR1 DFQATT and CDR2 SNEGSKA (reference sequence). The J segment lost 7 bases and the V segment lost 1 base, leaving 9 bases of the junction unmatched. There are 16 residues in the CDR3. CDR3 bases read: TGCAGTGCTAGAGCCACCGGACAGGGTTGGAATTCACCC. It codes for CSARATGQGWNSP. In full, the CDR3 is CSARATGQGWNSPLHF.

In regard to this clone: The observed sequence ends 3 residues before the CDR3 terminus, with the missing tail filled in from the germline J gene. V and J are TRBV2 and TRBJ1-2; 9 bases map to TRBD1. Germline V lookup: CDR1 SNHLY, CDR2 FYNNEI. The V and J ends lost 8 bases and 0 bases, in that order; junction bases with no gene match: 7. This CDR3 spans 15 amino acids. The DNA read from the CDR3 is TGTGCCAGCGTACTGGGACAGGGACCTAACTATGGC. This encodes CASVLGQGPNYG. The entire CDR3 protein reads CASVLGQGPNYGYTF.

In regard to this clone: The read ends 3 residues shy of where the CDR3 ends; the end is completed using the germline J gene. The chain combines TRBV28 with TRBJ2-2, with a tentative D call TRBD1 (6 bases). Per germline, CDR1 MDHEN and CDR2 SYDVKM. V lost 11 bases to trimming and J lost 1 base, with 11 bases between them. This CDR3 comprises 13 residues. The CDR3 spells CAGETGNTGELFF. The sequenced CDR3 bases are TGTGCCGGAGAGACAGGGAACACCGGGGAG. Complete variable domain (other parts from reference TRBV28 and TRBJ2-2): DVKVTQSSRYLVKRTGEKVFLECVQDMDHENMFWYRQDPGLGLRLIYFSYDVKMKEKGDIPEGYSVSREKKERFSLILESASTNQTSMYLCAGETGNTGELFFGEGSRLTVL.

The CDR3 bases that were read are TGTGCCAGCTGTAGGGAGCGACAGTATAATTCACCA. It translates to CASCRERQYNSP. The entire CDR3 is CASCRERQYNSPLFF. The chain carries TRBV2 and TRBJ1-4, with D tentatively TRBD1 (5 bases). The CDR3 end falls 3 residues outside the read, so it is completed with the germline J gene. CDR3 size: 15 residues. Germline values: CDR1 SNHLY, CDR2 FYNNEI.

Remarks on this clone: From the germline J gene comes the end of the CDR3, since the read stops 3 residues before it. The chain recombines TRBV20-1 with TRBJ2-1, with 8 bases identical to TRBD1. Germline CDR1 DFQATT, CDR2 SNEGSKA (reference sequence). This CDR3 is 15 amino acids long. J was trimmed by 4 bases and V by 0 bases; bases with no gene match: 5. The chain's CDR3 is CSARDRDRPYNEQFF. CDR3 DNA, as far as it was read: TGCAGTGCTAGAGATAGGGACAGGCCATACAATGAG.

Worth noting for this clone: The read comes to an end 3 residues before the CDR3 does, leaving the germline J gene to fill in the end. The rearrangement links TRBV18 to TRBJ1-5, with D perhaps matching TRBD1 (5 bases). This CDR3 is 12 amino acids long. The ends were cut back, 5 bases at V and 4 bases at J, with 6 bases in the middle. Germline CDR1 reads KGHSH; CDR2 reads LQKENI. The CDR3 protein is CASSSGNQPQHF. CDR3 bases read: TGTGCCAGCTCATCAGGGAATCAGCCC.

For this clone: The DNA ends 3 residues before the CDR3 does, and the rest of the CDR3 is filled in from the germline J gene. The V and J genes are TRBV5-4 and TRBJ2-2; 8 positions match TRBD2. The germline gives CDR1 SGHNT, CDR2 YYREEE (reference sequence). J gave up 6 bases and V 5 bases, and 12 bases lay outside the gene matches. This CDR3 has 16 amino acids. The CDR3 here is CASSSKRGPVAGELFF. Incomplete CDR3 DNA: TGTGCCAGCAGTTCGAAGCGGGGGCCCGTCGCCGGGGAG.

Turning to this clone: The junction differs from germline at one of its ends, possibly a read error. The CDR3 is cut off 3 residues early in the read; its end comes from the germline J gene. The rearrangement joins TRBV4-2 to TRBJ2-2, with TRBD1 matching 7 bases. CDR3 length equals 14 residues. Germline CDR1 and CDR2: LGHNA and YNFKEQ. CDR3 protein: CASSQRQGTGELFF. The CDR3 bases that were read are TGCGCCAGCAGCCAGCGACAGGGCACCGGGGAG.